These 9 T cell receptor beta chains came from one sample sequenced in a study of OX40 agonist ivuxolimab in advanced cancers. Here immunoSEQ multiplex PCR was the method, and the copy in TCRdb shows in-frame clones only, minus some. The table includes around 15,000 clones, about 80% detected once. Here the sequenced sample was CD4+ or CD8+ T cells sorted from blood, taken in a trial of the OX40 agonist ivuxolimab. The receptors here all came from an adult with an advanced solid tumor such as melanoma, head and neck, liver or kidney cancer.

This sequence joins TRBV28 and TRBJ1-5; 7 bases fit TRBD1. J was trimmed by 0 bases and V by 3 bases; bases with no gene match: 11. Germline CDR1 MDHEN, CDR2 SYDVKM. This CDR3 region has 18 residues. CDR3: CASSFPGTEDHSNQPQHF. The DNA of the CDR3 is TGTGCCAGCAGTTTTCCGGGGACAGAAGATCATAGCAATCAGCCCCAGCATTTT.

The chain's CDR3 is CASIGGDTYEQYF. Here the CDR3 DNA reads TGTGCCAGCATTGGGGGGGACACCTACGAGCAGTACTTC. The rearrangement joins TRBV2 to TRBJ2-7, with D possibly being TRBD2 (7 bases). Germline values: CDR1 SNHLY, CDR2 FYNNEI. V was trimmed by 7 bases and J by 2 bases, leaving 12 bases between them. The CDR3 sequence is 13 residues long. Full variable domain (outside the CDR3, taken from reference TRBV2 and TRBJ2-7): EPEVTQTPSHQVTQMGQEVILRCVPISNHLYFYWYRQILGQKVEFLVSFYNNEISEKSEIFDDQFSVERPDGSNFTLKIRSTKLEDSAMYFCASIGGDTYEQYFGPGTRLTVT.

The CDR3 bases are TGTGCCAGCAGCCCTTCCGGGGTCCAAGAGACCCAGTACTTC. This translates into CASSPSGVQETQYF. The chain is built from TRBV9 and TRBJ2-5; possibly TRBD2 for D (5 bases). V was cut by 4 bases and J by 1 base, with 11 bases left in between. From germline, CDR1 is SGDLS and CDR2 YYNGEE. This CDR3 is built from 14 residues.

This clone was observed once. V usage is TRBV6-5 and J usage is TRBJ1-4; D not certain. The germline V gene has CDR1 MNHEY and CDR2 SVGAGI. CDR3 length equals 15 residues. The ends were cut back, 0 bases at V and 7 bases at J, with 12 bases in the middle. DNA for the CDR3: TGTGCCAGCAGTTACTCGTGGGGTGGTGGTGAAAAACTGTTTTTT. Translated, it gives CASSYSWGGGEKLFF.

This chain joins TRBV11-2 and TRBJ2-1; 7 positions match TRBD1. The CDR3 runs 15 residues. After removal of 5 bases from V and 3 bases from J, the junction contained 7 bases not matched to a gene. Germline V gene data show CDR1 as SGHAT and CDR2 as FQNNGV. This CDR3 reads CASSLLQGVYNEQFF. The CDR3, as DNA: TGTGCCAGCAGCCTTCTCCAGGGGGTCTACAATGAGCAGTTCTTC.

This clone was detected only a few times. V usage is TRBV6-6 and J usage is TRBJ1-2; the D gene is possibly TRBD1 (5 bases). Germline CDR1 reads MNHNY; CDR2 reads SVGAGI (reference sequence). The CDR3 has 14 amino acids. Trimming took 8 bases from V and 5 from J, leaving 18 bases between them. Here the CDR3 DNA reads TGTGCCAGCGTACAGGCTGCGGTATATTATGGCTACACCTTC. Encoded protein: CASVQAAVYYGYTF.

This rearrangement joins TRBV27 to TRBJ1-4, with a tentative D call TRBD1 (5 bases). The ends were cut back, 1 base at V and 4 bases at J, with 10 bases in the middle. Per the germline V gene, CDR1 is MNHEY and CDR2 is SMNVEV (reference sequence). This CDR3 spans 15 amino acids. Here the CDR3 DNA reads TGTGCCAGCAGTTTATTCGGGGGAGTTAATGAAAAACTGTTTTTT. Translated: CASSLFGGVNEKLFF.

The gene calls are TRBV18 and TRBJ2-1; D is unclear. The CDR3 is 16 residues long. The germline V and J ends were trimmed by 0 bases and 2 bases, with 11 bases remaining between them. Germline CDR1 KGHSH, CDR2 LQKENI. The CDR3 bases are TGTGCCAGCTCACCACCGGGAAACGGAGCCTACAATGAGCAGTTCTTC. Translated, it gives CASSPPGNGAYNEQFF.

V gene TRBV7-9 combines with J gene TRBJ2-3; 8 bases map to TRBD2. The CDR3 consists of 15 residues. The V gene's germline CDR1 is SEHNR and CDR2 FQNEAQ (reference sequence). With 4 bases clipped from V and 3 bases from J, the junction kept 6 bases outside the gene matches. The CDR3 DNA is TGTGCCAGCAGCTCTGCTCGGGAGGGGACAGATACGCAGTATTTT. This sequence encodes CASSSAREGTDTQYF.